Listed here are 23 T cell receptor beta chains from one sample, sequenced in a study of blood T cell repertoires in COVID-19. Generated by immunoSEQ multiplex PCR, the TCRdb table keeps only in-frame clones and is missing some. Of about 87,000 clones in the sample, around 81% were seen once. Material: peripheral blood. All receptors derive from a woman in her seventies with acute or convalescent COVID-19.

This clone was observed a handful of times. The chain employs TRBV5-1 and TRBJ1-1; 8 bases are a match to TRBD1. Per germline, CDR1 SGHRS and CDR2 YFSETQ. V lost 4 bases, J lost 4 bases, and 6 bases stayed unmatched. This CDR3 spans 14 amino acids. The CDR3 loop is CASSPQGEITEAFF. In nucleotides, the CDR3 is TGCGCCAGCAGCCCACAGGGGGAGATCACTGAAGCTTTCTTT.

This clone was detected once. V usage is TRBV6-5 and J usage is TRBJ2-2; 7 positions agree with TRBD2. The length of the CDR3 is 14 residues. V gave up 7 bases and J gave up 3 bases; unmatched junction bases: 5. The germline V gene has CDR1 MNHEY and CDR2 SVGAGI. In DNA, the CDR3 is TGTGCCAGCACCGCGGGGGTTCACACCGGGGAGCTGTTTTTT. This gives the protein CASTAGVHTGELFF.

A note on this clone: In the same sample, other DNA sequences code for this CDR3. The genes are TRBV9 and TRBJ1-3; no definite D call. The ends were cut back, 0 bases at V and 0 bases at J, with 7 bases in the middle. This CDR3 region has 15 residues. Germline V gene sequence: CDR1 SGDLS, CDR2 YYNGEE. The CDR3 is CASSVGRISGNTIYF. CDR3 nucleotides: TGTGCCAGCAGCGTAGGCAGGATCTCTGGAAACACCATATATTTT.

V gene TRBV2 combines with J gene TRBJ1-4; a weak D match, TRBD1 (5 bases). V was cut by 6 bases and J by 5 bases, with 13 bases left in between. The germline V gene has CDR1 SNHLY and CDR2 FYNNEI. This CDR3 comprises 14 residues. The CDR3 DNA reads TGTGCCAGCAGAGAGGGGAGGCGAAATGAAAAACTGTTTTTT. Its translation: CASREGRRNEKLFF.

This chain links TRBV3-1 (or the pseudogene TRBV3-2) with TRBJ1-5; 9 bases map to TRBD1. From germline, CDR1 is LGHDT and CDR2 YNNKEL (reference sequence). This CDR3 contains 18 residues. V was pared by 8 bases and J by 0 bases, with 14 bases of the junction left unmatched. The CDR3 bases are TGTGCCAGCGGGTCAACGCGGGGGACAGGGCTTAGCAATCAGCCCCAGCATTTT. Its protein is CASGSTRGTGLSNQPQHF.

The chain is built from TRBV5-1 and TRBJ1-3, with TRBD1 as a possible D gene (5 bases). The CDR3 covers 15 residues. Germline CDR1 SGHRS, CDR2 YFSETQ. Trimming took 4 bases from V and 0 from J, leaving 11 bases between them. The CDR3 DNA reads TGCGCCAGCAGCGACACAGGTTACTCTGGAAACACCATATATTTT. Translated: CASSDTGYSGNTIYF.

The chain has TRBV7-3 and TRBJ1-1; unclear D gene. V lost 2 bases, J lost 1 base, and 11 bases lay in between. Germline V gives CDR1 SGHTA, CDR2 FQGTGA. This CDR3 is built from 15 residues. CDR3 sequence (DNA): TGTGCCAGCAGCTTAGTGAGCCAAGAGAACACTGAAGCTTTCTTT. Its protein product is CASSLVSQENTEAFF.

The chain joins TRBV6-6 to TRBJ2-5; the D is unclear. Between the trimmed V and J ends, which lost 5 bases and 2 bases, there was a span of 12 bases. The CDR3 runs 14 residues. The germline V gene encodes CDR1 MNHNY and CDR2 SVGAGI (reference sequence). This CDR3 is CASSDGQLQETQYF. As DNA, the CDR3 is TGTGCCAGCAGTGATGGCCAATTACAAGAGACCCAGTACTTC.

The chain employs TRBV5-1 and TRBJ1-3; 7 bases match TRBD1. CDR1 and CDR2 from the germline V gene are SGHRS and YFSETQ. Trimming removed 0 bases from V and 0 bases from J; junction bases left unmatched: 3. The CDR3 is 16 residues long. DNA of the CDR3: TGCGCCAGCAGCTTGGACGGGACAGTCTCTGGAAACACCATATATTTT. Its protein product is CASSLDGTVSGNTIYF.

This clone has more than one count but fewer than ten. The V call is TRBV7-8, the J call TRBJ2-1; a possible D gene is TRBD2 (6 bases). The germline V gene encodes CDR1 SGHVS and CDR2 FQNEAQ. Trimming removed 7 bases at V and 0 bases at J, with 22 bases between. CDR3 size: 18 residues. The CDR3: CASTATEGDLSSYNEQFF. CDR3 nucleotides: TGTGCCAGCACCGCTACGGAGGGCGACTTAAGCTCCTACAATGAGCAGTTCTTC.

The chain is built from TRBV24-1 and TRBJ2-3, with D perhaps TRBD1 (6 bases). V lost 4 bases, J lost 0 bases, and 25 bases lay in between. Germline CDR1 and CDR2: KGHDR and SFDVKD. The CDR3 extends over 20 amino acids. As DNA, the CDR3 is TGTGCCACCAGTGAGAGGACAGCTCAGGTCCCCCAACGTAGCACAGATACGCAGTATTTT. Amino acids: CATSERTAQVPQRSTDTQYF.

The chain carries TRBV28 and TRBJ2-6, with D unclear. The V gene lost 5 bases and the J gene lost 1 base, with 15 bases spanning the gap. The germline V gene has CDR1 MDHEN and CDR2 SYDVKM. The CDR3 contains 17 residues. The CDR3 protein is CASSPGSLNSGANVLTF. CDR3 in DNA: TGTGCCAGCAGTCCCGGGTCTCTCAATTCTGGGGCCAACGTCCTGACTTTC. Full variable domain (rest looked up from reference TRBV28 and TRBJ2-6): DVKVTQSSRYLVKRTGEKVFLECVQDMDHENMFWYRQDPGLGLRLIYFSYDVKMKEKGDIPEGYSVSREKKERFSLILESASTNQTSMYLCASSPGSLNSGANVLTFGAGSRLTVL.

This sequence joins TRBV6-5 and TRBJ1-5; a weak D match, TRBD1 (5 bases). The CDR3 sequence is 15 residues long. V was trimmed by 7 bases and J by 2 bases, leaving 15 bases between them. Germline CDR1 MNHEY, CDR2 SVGAGI. In nucleotides, the CDR3 is TGTGCCAGCACGGCGGGACTAGGTGGCAATCAGCCCCAGCATTTT. Translation gives CASTAGLGGNQPQHF.

This clone was detected only once. V and J are TRBV6-2 or TRBV6-3 and TRBJ1-5, with D possibly TRBD1 on 6 matching bases. With 4 bases removed from V and 0 bases from J, the gap between germline ends came to 16 bases. Germline-derived CDR1 and CDR2 are MNHEY and SVGEGT. The CDR3 sequence is 17 residues long. The CDR3: CASSLSRGTYSNQPQHF. The CDR3 DNA sequence: TGTGCCAGCAGTTTGTCCAGGGGAACTTATAGCAATCAGCCCCAGCATTTT.

The CDR3 protein is CASSPAGGQIYNEQFF. DNA of the CDR3: TGTGCCAGCAGTCCTGCTGGGGGACAGATATACAATGAGCAGTTCTTC. The chain recombines TRBV6-4 with TRBJ2-1; 7 bases map to TRBD1. The germline CDR1 and CDR2 sequences are MRHNA and SNTAGT. This CDR3 region has 16 residues. V lost 5 bases and J lost 4; bases outside the gene matches: 11.

V usage is TRBV19 and J usage is TRBJ1-2; 7 bases match TRBD1. Germline assignment: CDR1 LNHDA and CDR2 SQIVND (reference sequence). This CDR3 spans 15 amino acids. Trimming at V came to 6 bases and at J to 3 bases, leaving 10 bases not matched to a gene. Here the CDR3 reads CASSPTGQRDYGYTF. The CDR3, as DNA: TGTGCCAGTAGCCCGACAGGGCAACGTGACTATGGCTACACCTTC.

This chain links TRBV28 with TRBJ1-5; D not certain. Trimming shortened V by 3 bases and J by 10 bases, and 7 bases separated the two germline ends. The germline V gene encodes CDR1 MDHEN and CDR2 SYDVKM. This CDR3 is 11 amino acids long. The CDR3 loop is CASSFEQPQHF. The CDR3 DNA sequence: TGTGCCAGCAGTTTTGAGCAACCCCAGCATTTT.

This chain's CDR3 is CASRGGMNYGYTF. CDR3 coding DNA: TGTGCCAGCAGGGGGGGAATGAACTATGGCTACACCTTC. V is TRBV2 and J is TRBJ1-2, with a tentative D call TRBD1 (5 bases). The CDR3 covers 13 residues. Germline values: CDR1 SNHLY, CDR2 FYNNEI. Trimming cost V 6 bases and J 2 bases, with 10 bases left between them.

The genes are TRBV3-1 (or the pseudogene TRBV3-2) and TRBJ1-6; D gene ambiguous. The CDR3 has 14 amino acids. Deletions cut 0 bases from V and 8 bases from J, with 8 bases between. CDR1 and CDR2 (germline): LGHDT, YNNKEL (reference sequence). As DNA, the CDR3 is TGTGCCAGCAGCCAAGATCTTTTCGATTCACCCCTCCACTTT. Amino acids: CASSQDLFDSPLHF.

V gene TRBV28 combines with J gene TRBJ2-7; 7 nucleotides match TRBD1. The germline CDR1 and CDR2 sequences are MDHEN and SYDVKM. V shed 9 bases, J shed 6 bases, and the junction held 8 bases outside the gene matches. The CDR3 has 12 amino acids. The CDR3 sequence: CASTDRVSEQYF. CDR3 DNA: TGTGCCAGTACCGACAGGGTAAGCGAGCAGTACTTC. Supplemented by reference TRBV28 and TRBJ2-7, the full variable domain reads DVKVTQSSRYLVKRTGEKVFLECVQDMDHENMFWYRQDPGLGLRLIYFSYDVKMKEKGDIPEGYSVSREKKERFSLILESASTNQTSMYLCASTDRVSEQYFGPGTRLTVT.

This clone was observed many times. This rearrangement joins TRBV19 to TRBJ1-1; TRBD1 aligns across 8 bases. The CDR3 totals 12 residues. Germline CDR1 LNHDA, CDR2 SQIVND (reference sequence). V lost 6 bases and J lost 8; bases outside the gene matches: 5. CDR3 nucleotide sequence: TGTGCCAGTAGACCTAGGACAGGGGAAGCTTTCTTT. Its protein is CASRPRTGEAFF.

This clone was detected only a few times. The rearrangement joins TRBV6-6 to TRBJ1-1, with 7 nucleotides matching TRBD1. Unmatched junction bases numbered 4, after V lost 5 bases and J lost 4 bases. The CDR3 sequence is 13 residues long. Germline V CDR1 and CDR2: MNHNY, SVGAGI (reference sequence). In DNA, the CDR3 is TGTGCCAGCAGTGATACAGGGGTCACTGAAGCTTTCTTT. Translation gives CASSDTGVTEAFF.

V usage is TRBV10-3 and J usage is TRBJ1-4; D not resolved. This CDR3 contains 15 residues. CDR1 and CDR2 (germline): ENHRY, SYGVKD. V was cut by 0 bases and J by 8 bases, with 13 bases left in between. The CDR3 DNA follows: TGTGCCATCAGTGAGTCGGGCACATCGGGGGAAAAACTGTTTTTT. Translated, it gives CAISESGTSGEKLFF.